The clone carrying this T cell receptor beta chain was found many times. This sample is part of a study of regulatory T cells in long-lasting Graves disease. Specified time point: newly diagnosed GD, antithyroid drugs for less than 3 months. PBMCs were the source of the RNA used for TCR sequencing. Germline assignment: CDR1 SGHTA and CDR2 FQGNSA. This CDR3 spans 16 amino acids. Trimming took 5 bases from V and 6 from J; bases not matched to a gene: 13. The authors built TCR beta libraries using iRepertoire HTBI primers and Arm-PCR of CDR3 regions. MiXCR was run by TCRdb on the multiplex PCR reads, yielding one entry per CDR3 protein. The data show about 330,000 distinct CDR3 sequences, around 15% seen once. These data also featured in a second study, about T cells in Graves' hyperthyroidism and ophthalmopathy.

Sequenced here: peripheral blood mononuclear cells (PBMCs), sampled at new diagnosis, from a patient treated with antithyroid drugs. This TCR came from a woman aged 18-35 years with Graves disease. This chain joins TRBV7-2 and TRBJ2-1; TRBD2 matches at 7 bases. The CDR3 DNA reads TGTGCCAGCAGCACAAGCGGGACTCTGAGGGGCAATGAGCAGTTCTTC. This encodes CASSTSGTLRGNEQFF.